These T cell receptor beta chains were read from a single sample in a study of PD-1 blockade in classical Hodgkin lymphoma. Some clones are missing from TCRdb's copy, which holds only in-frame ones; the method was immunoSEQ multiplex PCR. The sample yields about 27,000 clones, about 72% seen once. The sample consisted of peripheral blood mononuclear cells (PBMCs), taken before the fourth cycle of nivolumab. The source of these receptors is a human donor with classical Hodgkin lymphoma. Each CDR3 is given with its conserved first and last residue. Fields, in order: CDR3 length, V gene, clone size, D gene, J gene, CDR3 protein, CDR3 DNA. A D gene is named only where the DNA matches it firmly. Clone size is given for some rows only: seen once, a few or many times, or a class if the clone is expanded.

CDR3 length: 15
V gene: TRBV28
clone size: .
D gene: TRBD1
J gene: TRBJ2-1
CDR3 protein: CASSFRDRPYNEQFF
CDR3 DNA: TGTGCCAGCAGTTTTCGGGACAGGCCCTACAATGAGCAGTTCTTC

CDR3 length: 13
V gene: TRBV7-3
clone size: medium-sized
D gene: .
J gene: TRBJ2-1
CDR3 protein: CASSSNLQGKQFF
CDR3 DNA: TGTGCCAGCAGCAGTAACCTACAAGGAAAGCAGTTCTTC

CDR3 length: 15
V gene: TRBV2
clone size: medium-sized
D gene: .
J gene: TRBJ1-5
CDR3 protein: CASSEGDISNQPQHF
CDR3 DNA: TGTGCCAGCAGTGAAGGGGACATTAGCAATCAGCCCCAGCATTTT

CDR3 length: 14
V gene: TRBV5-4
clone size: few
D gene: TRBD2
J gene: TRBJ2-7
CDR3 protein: CASSFGGGRYEQYF
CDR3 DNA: TGTGCCAGCAGCTTTGGGGGGGGGAGGTACGAGCAGTACTTC

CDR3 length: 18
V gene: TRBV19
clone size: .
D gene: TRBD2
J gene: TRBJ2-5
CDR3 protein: CASSIGLRGGYLQETQYF
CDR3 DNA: TGTGCCAGTAGTATAGGTCTTCGGGGGGGGTATCTCCAAGAGACCCAGTACTTC

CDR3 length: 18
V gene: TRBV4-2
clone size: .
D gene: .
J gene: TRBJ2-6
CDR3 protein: CASSQATSFMSGANVLTF
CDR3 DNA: TGTGCCAGCAGCCAAGCCACTAGCTTTATGTCTGGGGCCAACGTCCTGACTTTC

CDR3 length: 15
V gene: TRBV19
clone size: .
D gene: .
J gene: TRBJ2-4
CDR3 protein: CASSIESTVKNIQYF
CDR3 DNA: TGTGCCAGTAGTATTGAGTCTACGGTTAAAAACATTCAGTACTTC

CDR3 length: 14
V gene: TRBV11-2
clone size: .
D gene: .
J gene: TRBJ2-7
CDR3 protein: CASSSGITIYEQYF
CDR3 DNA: TGTGCCAGCAGCTCGGGTATAACAATATACGAGCAGTACTTC

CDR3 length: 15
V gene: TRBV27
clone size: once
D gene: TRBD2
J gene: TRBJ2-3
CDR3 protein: CASSLRSGGTDTQYF
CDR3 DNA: TGTGCCAGCAGTTTGCGAAGCGGGGGCACAGATACGCAGTATTTT

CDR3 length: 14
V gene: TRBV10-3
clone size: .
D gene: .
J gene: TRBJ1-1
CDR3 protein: CAISVNAMNTEAFF
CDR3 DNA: TGTGCCATCAGTGTGAATGCTATGAACACTGAAGCTTTCTTT

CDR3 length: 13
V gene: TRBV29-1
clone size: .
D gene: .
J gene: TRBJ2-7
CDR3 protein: CSVHTDQGYEQYF
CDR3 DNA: TGCAGCGTTCATACCGACCAGGGCTACGAGCAGTACTTC

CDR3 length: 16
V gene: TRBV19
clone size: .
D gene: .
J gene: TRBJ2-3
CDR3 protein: CASSIGSSQGTDTQYF
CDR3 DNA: TGTGCCAGTAGTATTGGGTCTTCCCAGGGCACAGATACGCAGTATTTT

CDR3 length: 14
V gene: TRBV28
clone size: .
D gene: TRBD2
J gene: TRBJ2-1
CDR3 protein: CASRTSGPYNEQFF
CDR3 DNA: TGTGCCAGCAGGACTAGCGGGCCTTACAATGAGCAGTTCTTC

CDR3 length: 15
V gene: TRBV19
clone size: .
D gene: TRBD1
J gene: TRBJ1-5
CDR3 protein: CASRTTGKGNQPQHF
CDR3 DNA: TGTGCCAGTAGAACGACAGGGAAGGGCAATCAGCCCCAGCATTTT

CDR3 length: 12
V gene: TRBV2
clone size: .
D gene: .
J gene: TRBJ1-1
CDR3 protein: CASRAGNTEAFF
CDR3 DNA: TGTGCCAGCAGGGCCGGGAACACTGAAGCTTTCTTT

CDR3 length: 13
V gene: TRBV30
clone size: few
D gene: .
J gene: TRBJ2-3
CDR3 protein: CAWSATTGDTQYF
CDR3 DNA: TGTGCCTGGAGTGCTACGACAGGAGATACGCAGTATTTT

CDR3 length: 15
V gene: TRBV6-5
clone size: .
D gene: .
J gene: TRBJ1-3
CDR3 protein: CASGRTSSSGNTIYF
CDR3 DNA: TGTGCCAGCGGAAGGACCTCGAGCTCTGGAAACACCATATATTTT

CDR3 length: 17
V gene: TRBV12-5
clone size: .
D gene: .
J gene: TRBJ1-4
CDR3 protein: CASGLERGGYYNEKLFF
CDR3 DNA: TGTGCTAGTGGTTTGGAGCGGGGTGGGTATTACAATGAAAAACTGTTTTTT

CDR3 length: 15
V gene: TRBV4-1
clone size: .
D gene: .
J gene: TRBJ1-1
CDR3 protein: CASSQDWDPNTEAFF
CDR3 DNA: TGCGCCAGCAGCCAAGACTGGGACCCAAACACTGAAGCTTTCTTT

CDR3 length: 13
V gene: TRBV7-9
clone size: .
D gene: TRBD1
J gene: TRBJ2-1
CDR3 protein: CASSLGTGTEQFF
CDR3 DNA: TGTGCCAGCAGCCTGGGGACAGGGACTGAGCAGTTCTTC

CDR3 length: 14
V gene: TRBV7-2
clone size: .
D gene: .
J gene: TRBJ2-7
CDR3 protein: CASSHTLAFHEQYF
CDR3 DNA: TGTGCCAGCAGCCACACTCTGGCCTTCCACGAGCAGTACTTC

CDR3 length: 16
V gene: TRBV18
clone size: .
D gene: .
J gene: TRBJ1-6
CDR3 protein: CASSPGAWGVNSPLHF
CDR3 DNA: TGTGCCAGCTCACCTGGGGCCTGGGGGGTTAATTCACCCCTCCACTTT

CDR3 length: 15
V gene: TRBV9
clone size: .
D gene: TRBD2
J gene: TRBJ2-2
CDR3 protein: CASSELAGGHGELFF
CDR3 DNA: TGTGCCAGCAGCGAACTAGCGGGGGGGCACGGGGAGCTGTTTTTT

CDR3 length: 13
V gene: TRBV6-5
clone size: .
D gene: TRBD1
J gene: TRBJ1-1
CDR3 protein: CASSSFDRGEAFF
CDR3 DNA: TGTGCCAGCAGTTCGTTCGACAGGGGCGAGGCTTTCTTT

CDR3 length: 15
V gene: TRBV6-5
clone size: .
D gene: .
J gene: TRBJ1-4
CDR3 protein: CASSYGGGTNEKLFF
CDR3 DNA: TGTGCCAGCAGTTACGGCGGGGGAACTAATGAAAAACTGTTTTTT

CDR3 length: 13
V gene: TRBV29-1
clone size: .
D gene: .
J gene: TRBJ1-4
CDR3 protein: CSVESTPGEKLFF
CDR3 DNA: TGCAGCGTTGAAAGTACTCCGGGTGAAAAACTGTTTTTT

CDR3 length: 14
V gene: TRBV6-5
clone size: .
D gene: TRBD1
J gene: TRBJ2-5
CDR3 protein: CASSTQGAGETQYF
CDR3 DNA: TGTGCCAGCAGTACACAGGGGGCTGGGGAGACCCAGTACTTC

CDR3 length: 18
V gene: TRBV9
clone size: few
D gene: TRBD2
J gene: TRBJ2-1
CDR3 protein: CASSLGTSGATSYNEQFF
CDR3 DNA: TGTGCCAGCAGCCTTGGGACTAGCGGGGCGACCTCCTACAATGAGCAGTTCTTC

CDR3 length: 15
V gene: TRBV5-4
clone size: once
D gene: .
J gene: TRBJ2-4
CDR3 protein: CASSLDPGPLNIQYF
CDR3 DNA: TGTGCCAGCAGCTTGGACCCCGGGCCTCTAAACATTCAGTACTTC

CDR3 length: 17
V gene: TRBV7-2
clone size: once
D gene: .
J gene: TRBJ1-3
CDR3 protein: CASSLVVGTHSGNTIYF
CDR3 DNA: TGTGCCAGCAGCTTAGTAGTCGGGACACACTCTGGAAACACCATATATTTT

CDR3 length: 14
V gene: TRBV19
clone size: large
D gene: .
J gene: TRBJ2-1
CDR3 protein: CASSMGSLYNEQFF
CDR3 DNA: TGTGCCAGTAGTATGGGATCGCTCTACAATGAGCAGTTCTTC

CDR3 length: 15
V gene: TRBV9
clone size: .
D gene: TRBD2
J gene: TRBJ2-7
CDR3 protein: CASSVGLANSYEQYF
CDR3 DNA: TGTGCCAGCAGCGTAGGACTAGCGAACTCCTACGAGCAGTACTTC

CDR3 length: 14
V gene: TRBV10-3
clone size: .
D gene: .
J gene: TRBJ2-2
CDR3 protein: CAISDGVNTGELFF
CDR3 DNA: TGTGCCATCAGTGACGGCGTGAACACCGGGGAGCTGTTTTTT

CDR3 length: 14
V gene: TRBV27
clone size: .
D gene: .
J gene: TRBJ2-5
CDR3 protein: CASSLSWTGETQYF
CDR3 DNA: TGTGCCAGCAGTTTATCGTGGACGGGAGAGACCCAGTACTTC

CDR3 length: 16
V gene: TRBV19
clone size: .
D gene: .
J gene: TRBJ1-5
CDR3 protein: CASSISHTLGNQPQHF
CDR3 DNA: TGTGCCAGTAGTATATCCCACACTCTTGGCAATCAGCCCCAGCATTTT

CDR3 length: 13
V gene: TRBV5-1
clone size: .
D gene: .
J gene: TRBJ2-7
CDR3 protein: CASSLRHNYEQYF
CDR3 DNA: TGCGCCAGCAGCTTACGACATAATTACGAGCAGTACTTC

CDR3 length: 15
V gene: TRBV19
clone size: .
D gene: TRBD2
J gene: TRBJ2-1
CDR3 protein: CASSIRGSSYNEQFF
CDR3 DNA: TGTGCCAGTAGTATTCGCGGGAGCTCCTACAATGAGCAGTTCTTC

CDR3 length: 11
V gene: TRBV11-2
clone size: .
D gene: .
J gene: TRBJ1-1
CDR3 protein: CASSLVSEAFF
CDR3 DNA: TGTGCCAGCAGCTTAGTCTCCGAAGCTTTCTTT

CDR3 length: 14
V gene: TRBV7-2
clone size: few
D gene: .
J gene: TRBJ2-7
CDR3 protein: CASSLDPDPYEQYF
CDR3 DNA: TGTGCCAGCAGCTTAGATCCGGACCCCTACGAGCAGTACTTC

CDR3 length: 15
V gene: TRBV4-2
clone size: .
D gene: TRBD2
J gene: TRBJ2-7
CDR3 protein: CASSQTSGSDYEQYF
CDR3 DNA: TGTGCCAGCAGCCAAACTAGCGGGAGCGACTACGAGCAGTACTTC

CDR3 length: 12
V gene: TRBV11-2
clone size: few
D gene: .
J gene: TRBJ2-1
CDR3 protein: CASSPPGNEQFF
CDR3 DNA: TGTGCCAGCAGCCCCCCGGGGAATGAGCAGTTCTTC

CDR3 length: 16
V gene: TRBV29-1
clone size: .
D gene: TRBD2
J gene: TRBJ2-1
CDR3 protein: CSVGLAGGSSYNEQFF
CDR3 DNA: TGCAGCGTTGGGCTAGCGGGGGGAAGCTCCTACAATGAGCAGTTCTTC

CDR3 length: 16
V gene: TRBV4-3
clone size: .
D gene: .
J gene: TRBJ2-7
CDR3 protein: CASSQGFPASSYEQYF
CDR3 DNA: TGCGCCAGCAGCCAAGGTTTTCCGGCAAGCTCCTACGAGCAGTACTTC

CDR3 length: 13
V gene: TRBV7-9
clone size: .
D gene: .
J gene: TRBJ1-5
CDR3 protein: CASGGQVNQPQHF
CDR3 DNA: TGTGCCAGCGGGGGCCAGGTAAATCAGCCCCAGCATTTT

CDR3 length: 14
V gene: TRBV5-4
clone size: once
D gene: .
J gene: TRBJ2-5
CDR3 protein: CASSSSGDPGTQYF
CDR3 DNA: TGTGCCAGCAGCTCTTCGGGGGACCCGGGGACCCAGTACTTC

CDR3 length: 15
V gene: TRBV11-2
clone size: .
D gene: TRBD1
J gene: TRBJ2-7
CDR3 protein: CASSLDRSPSYEQYF
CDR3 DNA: TGTGCCAGCAGCTTGGACAGGTCCCCCTCCTACGAGCAGTACTTC

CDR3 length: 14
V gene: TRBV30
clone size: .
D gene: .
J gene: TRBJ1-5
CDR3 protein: CAWTRQALDQPQHF
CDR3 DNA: TGTGCCTGGACCCGACAGGCCCTCGATCAGCCCCAGCATTTT

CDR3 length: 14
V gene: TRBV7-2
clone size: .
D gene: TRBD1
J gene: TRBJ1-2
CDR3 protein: CASSLVGQGLDYTF
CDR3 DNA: TGTGCCAGCAGCTTAGTAGGACAGGGTCTGGACTACACCTTC

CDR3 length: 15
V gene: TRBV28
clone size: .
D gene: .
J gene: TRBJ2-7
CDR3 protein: CASSLGDNSRGEQYF
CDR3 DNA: TGTGCCAGCAGTTTAGGGGACAATTCCAGGGGCGAGCAGTACTTC

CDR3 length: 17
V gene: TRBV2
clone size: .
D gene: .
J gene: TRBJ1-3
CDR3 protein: CASSEWRGVGSGNTIYF
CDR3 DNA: TGTGCCAGCAGTGAATGGCGGGGAGTGGGCTCTGGAAACACCATATATTTT

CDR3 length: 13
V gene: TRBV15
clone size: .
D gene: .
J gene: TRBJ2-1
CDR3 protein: CATSRWLADEQFF
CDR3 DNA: TGTGCCACCAGCAGATGGCTAGCTGACGAACAGTTCTTC

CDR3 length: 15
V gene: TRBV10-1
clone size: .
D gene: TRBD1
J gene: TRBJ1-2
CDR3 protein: CASSPTGQEFYGYTF
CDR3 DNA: TGCGCCAGCAGTCCAACGGGACAGGAGTTCTATGGCTACACCTTC